This passage covers 23 T cell receptor beta chains from one sample sequenced in a study of cytomegalovirus exposure and HLA in healthy donors. The study ran its PCR with 60 Vbeta and 13 Jbeta primers. Sequenced by immunoSEQ multiplex PCR; TCRdb stores in-frame clones only, minus some. The table includes approximately 140,000 clones, over 60% detected once. The specimen sequenced was PBMCs. All receptors derive from a male donor in good health and CMV-seropositive.

The chain employs TRBV2 and TRBJ1-2; 8 bases match TRBD1. This CDR3 has 13 residues. The trim removed 7 bases at V and 4 bases at J, leaving 5 bases unmatched. Looked up from germline, CDR1 is SNHLY and CDR2 is FYNNEI. The CDR3 DNA reads as TGTGCCAGCATTGGACAGGGAAGCTATGGCTACACCTTC. The encoded protein is CASIGQGSYGYTF.

The chain combines TRBV18 with TRBJ1-2, with a possible D match to TRBD1 (6 bases). Germline loops: CDR1 KGHSH, CDR2 LQKENI. The V end lost 2 bases, the J end lost 2 bases, and 12 bases lay between the germline ends. The CDR3 length is 15 residues. CDR3: CASSPTSGANYGYTF. Written as DNA, the CDR3 is TGTGCCAGCTCACCAACATCAGGGGCGAACTATGGCTACACCTTC.

This clone appeared once. This sequence joins TRBV6-5 and TRBJ1-1; D uncertain. This CDR3 comprises 12 residues. In germline, CDR1 is MNHEY, CDR2 SVGAGI. The V and J ends lost 4 bases and 7 bases respectively, with 10 bases between them. Here the CDR3 DNA reads TGTGCCAGCAGTTGGGTCCGGGGTGAAGCTTTCTTT. It specifies CASSWVRGEAFF.

The genes are TRBV9 and TRBJ2-7, with 9 bases aligning to TRBD1. V gave up 2 bases and J gave up 6 bases; unmatched junction bases: 15. The CDR3 spans 17 residues. CDR1 SGDLS and CDR2 YYNGEE come from the germline V gene. The DNA of the CDR3 is TGTGCCAGCAGCGTTAGAGGGACCGGGACAGGGCGAGGCGAGCAGTACTTC. Translated, it gives CASSVRGTGTGRGEQYF.

The gene calls are TRBV2 and TRBJ2-5; 9 bases match TRBD2. The V gene's germline CDR1 is SNHLY and CDR2 FYNNEI. The V and J ends lost 8 bases and 4 bases, in that order; junction bases with no gene match: 11. The CDR3 has 15 amino acids. In nucleotides, the CDR3 is TGTGCCAGCGTGACCGGGGCGGGGGGGTTAGAGACCCAGTACTTC. It yields the protein CASVTGAGGLETQYF.

The chain combines TRBV9 with TRBJ2-1; a possible D gene is TRBD2 (5 bases). This CDR3 has 16 amino acids. Germline lookup yields CDR1 SGDLS and CDR2 YYNGEE. V shed 0 bases and J shed 4 bases, with 14 bases lying between them. In DNA form, the CDR3 reads TGTGCCAGCAGCGTAGTCGACGGATCGGGATACAATGAGCAGTTCTTC. It codes for CASSVVDGSGYNEQFF.

The rearrangement joins TRBV4-1 to TRBJ2-3; TRBD1 matches at 7 bases. The V segment lost 0 bases and the J segment 10 bases; nucleotides outside the gene matches: 13. CDR1 is MGHRA and CDR2 is YSYEKL in the germline V gene. This CDR3 has 16 amino acids. CDR3 residues: CASSQDTNRGWDPQYF. Written as DNA, the CDR3 is TGCGCCAGCAGCCAAGACACAAACAGGGGATGGGACCCGCAGTATTTT.

This chain links TRBV6-5 with TRBJ2-7, with D possibly being TRBD2 (5 bases). The CDR3 loop spans 15 amino acids. Trimming pared 5 bases from V and 5 bases from J, leaving 19 bases between. Germline CDR1 is MNHEY and CDR2 is SVGAGI. The DNA of the CDR3 is TGTGCCAGCAGTCCCGTCCCAGGAGCGGCCGACGAGCAGTACTTC. It encodes CASSPVPGAADEQYF.

The chain has TRBV6-5 and TRBJ2-5; TRBD1 matches 7 bases. The germline V gene has CDR1 MNHEY and CDR2 SVGAGI. This CDR3 is built from 13 residues. Unmatched junction bases numbered 6, after V lost 5 bases and J lost 6 bases. This CDR3 reads CASSESGGQTQYF. The DNA for the CDR3 is TGTGCCAGCAGTGAATCAGGGGGACAGACCCAGTACTTC.

The chain links TRBV7-9 to TRBJ2-7, with TRBD1 as a possible D gene (7 bases). There are 12 residues in the CDR3. CDR1 and CDR2 (germline): SEHNR, FQNEAQ (reference sequence). The CDR3 bases are TGTTCCGGAGGGACAGCAGCCTACGAGCAGTACTTC. Amino acid sequence: CSGGTAAYEQYF.

The DNA for the CDR3 is TGTGCCAGCAGCTTAGGCGGGAGCACAGATACGCAGTATTTT. This codes for CASSLGGSTDTQYF. This sequence joins TRBV11-2 and TRBJ2-3; maybe TRBD2 (5 bases). The V end lost 1 base, the J end lost 0 bases, and 5 bases lay between the germline ends. The CDR3 runs 14 residues. Germline CDR1 SGHAT, CDR2 FQNNGV.

The chain joins TRBV7-3 to TRBJ2-5; 9 nucleotides align to TRBD1. Germline CDR1 reads SGHTA; CDR2 reads FQGTGA. The CDR3 loop spans 16 amino acids. Trimming at V came to 1 base and at J to 3 bases, leaving 6 bases not matched to a gene. The CDR3 reads CASSLNYGTGKETQYF. CDR3 nucleotide sequence: TGTGCCAGCAGCTTAAACTATGGGACAGGGAAAGAGACCCAGTACTTC.

The CDR3 region is CASSMSPPSPLHF. CDR3 in DNA: TGTGCCAGTAGTATGAGCCCGCCTTCACCCCTCCACTTT. The chain couples TRBV19 to TRBJ1-6; D is unclear. CDR3 length: 13 amino acids. Germline CDR1 reads LNHDA; CDR2 reads SQIVND (reference sequence). V was trimmed by 3 bases and J by 9 bases, leaving 9 bases between them.

This sequence joins TRBV21-1 and TRBJ2-5; the table names TRBD1, a call not compared with the DNA. TRBV21-1 is deemed a pseudogene. The CDR3 consists of 14 residues. DNA for the CDR3: TGTGCCAGCATAGACAGGGGGCGCGGGGAGACCCAGTACTTC. Protein sequence: CASIDRGRGETQYF.

J is TRBJ1-2 and V is TRBV7-9; 8 nucleotides match TRBD1. Germline V gene data show CDR1 as SEHNR and CDR2 as FQNEAQ (reference sequence). J lost 8 bases, V lost 3 bases, and 11 bases had no gene match. The CDR3 is 15 amino acids. CDR3 sequence reads: CASSLTKTGARGYTF. The CDR3 DNA is TGTGCCAGCAGCTTGACAAAGACAGGGGCGAGAGGCTACACCTTC.

The chain's CDR3 is CASSFPPGHLYGYTF. Written as DNA, the CDR3 is TGTGCCAGCAGCTTTCCTCCGGGACACCTCTATGGCTACACCTTC. The chain combines TRBV5-6 with TRBJ1-2; D may be TRBD1 (6 bases). The V end lost 2 bases, the J end lost 4 bases, and 15 bases lay between the germline ends. From germline, CDR1 is SGHDT and CDR2 YYEEEE. The CDR3 sequence is 15 residues long.

The J gene is TRBJ2-1, the V gene TRBV12-5, with TRBD2 matching 12 bases. The V segment lost 1 base and the J segment 7 bases; nucleotides outside the gene matches: 11. The length of the CDR3 is 18 residues. Germline-derived CDR1 and CDR2 are LGHNT and FRNRAP. CDR3 coding DNA: TGTGCTAGTGGTTTGGCGCTAGCGGGGGGGCTGTCGGGGAATGAGCAGTTCTTC. Amino acids: CASGLALAGGLSGNEQFF. Supplemented by reference TRBV12-5 and TRBJ2-1, the full variable domain reads DARVTQTPRHKVTEMGQEVTMRCQPILGHNTVFWYRQTMMQGLELLAYFRNRAPLDDSGMPKDRFSAEMPDATLATLKIQPSEPRDSAVYFCASGLALAGGLSGNEQFFGPGTRLTVL.

The chain recombines TRBV7-9 with TRBJ2-7; TRBD2 matches at 10 bases. Germline CDR1 and CDR2: SEHNR and FQNEAQ (reference sequence). The V and J ends lost 4 bases and 0 bases, in that order; junction bases with no gene match: 3. The CDR3 is 15 amino acids. The CDR3 is CASSYRLAGSYEQYF. CDR3 in DNA: TGTGCCAGCAGCTATAGACTAGCGGGCTCCTACGAGCAGTACTTC.

V usage is TRBV27 and J usage is TRBJ2-1, with 14 bases matching TRBD2. Losses at the gene ends were 1 base for V and 9 bases for J; bases not matched to a gene: 5. Germline-derived CDR1 and CDR2 are MNHEY and SMNVEV (reference sequence). This CDR3 comprises 16 residues. The CDR3 DNA sequence: TGTGCCAGCAGTTTATTGGGACTAGCGGGAGCACGTGAGCAGTTCTTC. Protein product: CASSLLGLAGAREQFF.

V usage is TRBV10-3 and J usage is TRBJ2-5, with D tentatively TRBD1 (6 bases). The end of the DNA is better explained by TRBJ2-7, so the J call may be wrong. From germline, CDR1 is ENHRY and CDR2 SYGVKD. The CDR3 extends over 14 amino acids. The CDR3: CAISEFTGTYEQYF. CDR3 sequence (DNA): TGTGCCATCAGTGAGTTTACAGGGACCTACGAGCAGTACTTC.

This rearrangement joins TRBV27 to TRBJ2-1; unclear D gene. CDR3 size: 15 residues. Trimming stripped 1 base from V and 0 bases from J, with 7 bases between. Germline loops: CDR1 MNHEY, CDR2 SMNVEV (reference sequence). The CDR3 DNA reads TGTGCCAGCAGTTTATTTGGTAGCTCCTACAATGAGCAGTTCTTC. Amino acid sequence: CASSLFGSSYNEQFF.

The count of this clone is one. V gene TRBV7-3 combines with J gene TRBJ2-5, with 8 bases fitting TRBD1. The CDR3 runs 16 residues. The germline gives CDR1 SGHTA, CDR2 FQGTGA. V shed 5 bases, J shed 5 bases, and the junction held 13 bases outside the gene matches. Here the CDR3 DNA reads TGTGCCAGCAGCCCTAGCGAGACAGGGGCCAGGGAGACCCAGTACTTC. Protein: CASSPSETGARETQYF.

The rearrangement links TRBV5-1 to TRBJ2-5; weak D call: TRBD2 (6 bases). This CDR3 spans 14 amino acids. V lost 0 bases, J lost 5 bases, and 11 bases lay in between. The germline gives CDR1 SGHRS, CDR2 YFSETQ. DNA for the CDR3: TGCGCCAGCAGCTTGGCGGTAGGAGGGGAGACCCAGTACTTC. As protein: CASSLAVGGETQYF.